This T cell receptor (beta chain) was observed in a study of shared clonotypes between healthy human individuals. Whole-study findings and limits: The naive CD4 repertoires of several donors were compared, and around 5.1% of clonotypes were shared.

V was shortened by 6 bases and J by 8 bases, with 10 bases between the two germline ends. Germline CDR1 and CDR2: SNHLY and FYNNEI. This CDR3 region has 11 residues. Each replicate PCR on the sorted subsets used 150 to 200 ng DNA (around 30,000 T cell genomes). Generated by immunoSEQ multiplex PCR, the TCRdb table keeps only in-frame clones and is missing some. The sample includes millions of clones, roughly 96% seen only once; the top ten take more than 0.1%. Every donor, a Caucasian adult, lived in Nashville, Tennessee. To note about this clone: What it binds is not known.

The TCR comes from a man aged 18 to 29 in good health. The chain recombines TRBV2 with TRBJ1-2; D might be TRBD1 (6 bases). The sample consisted of naive CD4+ T cells sorted from blood. Described subset: CD45RA+ positively selected. The CDR3 DNA reads as TGTGCCAGCAGGGGGGGCTCGGGCTACACCTTC. It translates to CASRGGSGYTF.